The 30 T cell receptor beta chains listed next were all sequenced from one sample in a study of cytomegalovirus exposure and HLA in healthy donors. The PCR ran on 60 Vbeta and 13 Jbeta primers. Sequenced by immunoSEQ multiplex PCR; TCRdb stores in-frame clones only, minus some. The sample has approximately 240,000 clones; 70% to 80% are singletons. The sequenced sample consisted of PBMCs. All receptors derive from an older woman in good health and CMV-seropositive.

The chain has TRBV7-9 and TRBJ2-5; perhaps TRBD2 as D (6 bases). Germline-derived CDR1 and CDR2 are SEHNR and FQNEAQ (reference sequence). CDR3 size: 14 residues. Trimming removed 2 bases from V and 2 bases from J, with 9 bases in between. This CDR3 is CASSLHGGQETQYF. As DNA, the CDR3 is TGTGCCAGCAGCTTACATGGGGGGCAAGAGACCCAGTACTTC.

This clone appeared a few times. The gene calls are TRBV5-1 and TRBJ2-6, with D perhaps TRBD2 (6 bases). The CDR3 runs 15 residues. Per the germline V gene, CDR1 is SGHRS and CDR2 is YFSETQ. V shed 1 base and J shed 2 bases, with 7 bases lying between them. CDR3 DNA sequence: TGCGCCAGCAGCTTGTCGGGGGCTGGGGCCAACGTCCTGACTTTC. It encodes CASSLSGAGANVLTF.

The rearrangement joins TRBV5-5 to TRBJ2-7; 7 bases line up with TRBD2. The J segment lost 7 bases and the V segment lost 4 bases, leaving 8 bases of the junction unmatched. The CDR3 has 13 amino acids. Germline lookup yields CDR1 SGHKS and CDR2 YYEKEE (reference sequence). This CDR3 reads CASSPLLADEQYF. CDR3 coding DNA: TGTGCCAGCAGCCCCTTGCTAGCGGATGAGCAGTACTTC.

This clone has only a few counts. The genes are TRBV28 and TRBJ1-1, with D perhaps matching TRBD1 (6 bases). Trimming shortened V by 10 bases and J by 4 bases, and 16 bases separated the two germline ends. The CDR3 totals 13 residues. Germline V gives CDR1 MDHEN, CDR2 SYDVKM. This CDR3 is CATEGGAGTEAFF. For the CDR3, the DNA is TGTGCCACCGAGGGGGGGGCGGGCACTGAAGCTTTCTTT.

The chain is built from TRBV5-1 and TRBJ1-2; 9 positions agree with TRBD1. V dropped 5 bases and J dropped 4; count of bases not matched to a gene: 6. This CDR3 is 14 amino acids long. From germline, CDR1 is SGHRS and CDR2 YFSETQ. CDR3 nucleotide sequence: TGCGCCAGCAGGGTTACAGGGGGCACCTATGGCTACACCTTC. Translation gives CASRVTGGTYGYTF.

CDR3: CASSFRGQIYGYTF. In DNA form, the CDR3 reads TGTGCCAGCAGTTTCCGGGGACAGATCTATGGCTACACCTTC. This chain connects TRBV28 to TRBJ1-2, with 7 positions matching TRBD1. V shed 3 bases, J shed 4 bases, and the junction held 5 bases outside the gene matches. CDR1 and CDR2 (germline): MDHEN, SYDVKM. This CDR3 has 14 residues.

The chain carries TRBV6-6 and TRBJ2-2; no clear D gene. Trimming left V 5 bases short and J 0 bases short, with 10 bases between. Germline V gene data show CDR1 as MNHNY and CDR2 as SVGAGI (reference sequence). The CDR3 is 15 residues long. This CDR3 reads CASSNPGSNTGELFF. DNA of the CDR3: TGTGCCAGCAGTAACCCAGGATCGAACACCGGGGAGCTGTTTTTT.

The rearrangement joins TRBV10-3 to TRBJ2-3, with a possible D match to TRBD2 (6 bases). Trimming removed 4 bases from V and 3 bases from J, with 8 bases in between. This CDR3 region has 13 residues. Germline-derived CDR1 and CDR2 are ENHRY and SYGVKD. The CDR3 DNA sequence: TGTGCCATCAGTGGTAGCGGAACAGATACGCAGTATTTT. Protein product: CAISGSGTDTQYF.

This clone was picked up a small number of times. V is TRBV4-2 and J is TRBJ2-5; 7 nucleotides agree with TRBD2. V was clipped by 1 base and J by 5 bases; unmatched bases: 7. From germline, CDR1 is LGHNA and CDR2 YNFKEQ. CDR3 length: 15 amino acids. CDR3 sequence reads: CASSQGRLARETQYF. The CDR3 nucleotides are TGTGCCAGCAGCCAAGGTCGACTAGCCCGGGAGACCCAGTACTTC.

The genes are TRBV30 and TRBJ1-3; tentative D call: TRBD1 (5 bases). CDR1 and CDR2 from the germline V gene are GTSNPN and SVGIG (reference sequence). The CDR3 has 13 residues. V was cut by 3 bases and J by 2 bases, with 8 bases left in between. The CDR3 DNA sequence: TGTGCCTGGAGCCAGGGAACTGGAAACACCATATATTTT. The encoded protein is CAWSQGTGNTIYF.

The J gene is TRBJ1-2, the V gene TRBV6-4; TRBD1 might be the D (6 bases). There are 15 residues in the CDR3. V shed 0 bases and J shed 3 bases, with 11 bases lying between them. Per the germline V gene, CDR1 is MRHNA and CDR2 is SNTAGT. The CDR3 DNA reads TGTGCCAGCAGTGACTCCCACACAGGGCACTATGGCTACACCTTC. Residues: CASSDSHTGHYGYTF.

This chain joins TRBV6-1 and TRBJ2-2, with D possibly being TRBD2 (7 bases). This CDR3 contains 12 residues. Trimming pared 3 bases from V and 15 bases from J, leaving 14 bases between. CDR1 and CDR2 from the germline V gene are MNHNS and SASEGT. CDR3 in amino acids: CASSDWRGRVFF. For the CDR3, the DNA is TGTGCCAGCAGTGACTGGCGGGGGCGGGTGTTTTTT.

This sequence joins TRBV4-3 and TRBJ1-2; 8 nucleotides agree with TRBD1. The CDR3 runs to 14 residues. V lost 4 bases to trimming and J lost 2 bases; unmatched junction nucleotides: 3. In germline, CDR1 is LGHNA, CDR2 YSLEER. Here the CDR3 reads CASSPRQGNYGYTF. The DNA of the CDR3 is TGCGCCAGCAGCCCCAGACAGGGGAACTATGGCTACACCTTC.

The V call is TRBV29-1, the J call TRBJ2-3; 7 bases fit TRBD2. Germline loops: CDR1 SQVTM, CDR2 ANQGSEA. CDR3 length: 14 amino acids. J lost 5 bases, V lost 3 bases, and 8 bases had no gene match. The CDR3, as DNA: TGCAGCGTTGAGCGGCGGGAGCGCAGAGATACGCAGTATTTT. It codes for CSVERRERRDTQYF.

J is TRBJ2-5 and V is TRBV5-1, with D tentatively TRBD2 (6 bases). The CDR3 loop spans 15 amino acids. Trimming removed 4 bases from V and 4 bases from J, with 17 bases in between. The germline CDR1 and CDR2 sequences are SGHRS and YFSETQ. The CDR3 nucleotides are TGCGCCAGCAGCCTCTATCCCGGGCGGGGAGAGACCCAGTACTTC. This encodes CASSLYPGRGETQYF.

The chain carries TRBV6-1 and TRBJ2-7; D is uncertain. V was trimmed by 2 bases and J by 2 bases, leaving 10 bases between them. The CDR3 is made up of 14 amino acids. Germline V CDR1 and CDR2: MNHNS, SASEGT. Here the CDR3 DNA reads TGTGCCAGCAGTGAATACGGCGGTCCCTACGAGCAGTACTTC. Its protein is CASSEYGGPYEQYF.

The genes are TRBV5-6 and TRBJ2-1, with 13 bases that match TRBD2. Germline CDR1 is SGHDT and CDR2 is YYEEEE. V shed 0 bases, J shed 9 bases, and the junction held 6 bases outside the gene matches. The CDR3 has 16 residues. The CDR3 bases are TGTGCCAGCAGCTTGGTAACTAGCGGGAGGGGTGGTGAGCAGTTCTTC. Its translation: CASSLVTSGRGGEQFF.

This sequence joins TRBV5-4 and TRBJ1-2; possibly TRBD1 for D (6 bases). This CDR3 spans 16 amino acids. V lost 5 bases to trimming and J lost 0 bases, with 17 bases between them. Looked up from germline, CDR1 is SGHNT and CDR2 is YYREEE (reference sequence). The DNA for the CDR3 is TGTGCCAGCAGTTCAACCCCCGGGACACCTAACTATGGCTACACCTTC. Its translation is CASSSTPGTPNYGYTF.

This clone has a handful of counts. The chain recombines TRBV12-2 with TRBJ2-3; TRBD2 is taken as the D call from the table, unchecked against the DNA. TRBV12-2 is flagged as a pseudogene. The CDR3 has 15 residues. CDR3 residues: CASRFMWSSTDTQYF. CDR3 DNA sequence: TGTGCAAGTCGCTTTATGTGGAGTAGCACAGATACGCAGTATTTT.

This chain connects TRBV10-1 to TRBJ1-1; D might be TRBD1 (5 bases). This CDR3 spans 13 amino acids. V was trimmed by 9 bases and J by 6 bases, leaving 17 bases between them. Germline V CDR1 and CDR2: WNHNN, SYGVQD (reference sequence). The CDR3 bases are TGCGCCAGTGCTCGACAGTCTCAATCTGAAGCTTTCTTT. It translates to CASARQSQSEAFF.

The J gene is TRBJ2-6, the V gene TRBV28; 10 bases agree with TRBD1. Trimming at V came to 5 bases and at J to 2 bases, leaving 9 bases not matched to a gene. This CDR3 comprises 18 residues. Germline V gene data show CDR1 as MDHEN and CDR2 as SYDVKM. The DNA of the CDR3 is TGTGCCAGCAGTAGGTGGGGACAGGGGAGAGCTGGGGCCAACGTCCTGACTTTC. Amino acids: CASSRWGQGRAGANVLTF.

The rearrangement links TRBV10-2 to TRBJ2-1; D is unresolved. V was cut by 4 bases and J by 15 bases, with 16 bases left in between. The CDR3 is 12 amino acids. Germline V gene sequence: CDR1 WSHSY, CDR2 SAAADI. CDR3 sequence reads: CASSGARRLRFF. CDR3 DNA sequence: TGCGCCAGCAGTGGGGCCAGACGTTTAAGGTTCTTC.

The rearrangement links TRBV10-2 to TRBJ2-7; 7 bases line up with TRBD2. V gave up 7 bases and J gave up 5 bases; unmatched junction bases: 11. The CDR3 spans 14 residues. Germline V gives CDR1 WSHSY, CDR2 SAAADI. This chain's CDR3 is CASIPPGLPHEQYF. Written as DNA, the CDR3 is TGCGCCAGCATCCCTCCGGGACTACCCCACGAGCAGTACTTC.

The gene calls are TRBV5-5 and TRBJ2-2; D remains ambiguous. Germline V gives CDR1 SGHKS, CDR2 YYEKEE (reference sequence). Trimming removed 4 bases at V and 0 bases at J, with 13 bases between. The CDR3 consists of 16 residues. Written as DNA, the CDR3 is TGTGCCAGCAGCCCTAGGTCGGATCCGAACACCGGGGAGCTGTTTTTT. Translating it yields CASSPRSDPNTGELFF.

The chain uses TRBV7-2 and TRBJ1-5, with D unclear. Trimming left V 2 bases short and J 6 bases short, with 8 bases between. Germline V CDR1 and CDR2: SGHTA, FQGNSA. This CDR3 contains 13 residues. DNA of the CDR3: TGTGCCAGCAGCTTAAACGGTCTTCAGCCCCAGCATTTT. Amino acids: CASSLNGLQPQHF. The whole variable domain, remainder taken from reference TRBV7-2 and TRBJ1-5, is GAGVSQSPSNKVTEKGKDVELRCDPISGHTALYWYRQSLGQGLEFLIYFQGNSAPDKSGLPSDRFSAERTGGSVSTLTIQRTQQEDSAVYLCASSLNGLQPQHFGDGTRLSIL.

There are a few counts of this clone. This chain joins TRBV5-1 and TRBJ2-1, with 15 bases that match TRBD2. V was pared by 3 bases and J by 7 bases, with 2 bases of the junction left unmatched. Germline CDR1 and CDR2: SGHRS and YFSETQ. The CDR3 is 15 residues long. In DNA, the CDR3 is TGCGCCAGCAGCTGGGGACTAGCGGGAGGAAATGAGCAGTTCTTC. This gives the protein CASSWGLAGGNEQFF.

The CDR3 region is CASSDKLAGGPDEQYF. The CDR3 region has the DNA TGTGCCAGCAGTGACAAACTAGCGGGAGGGCCGGACGAGCAGTACTTC. J is TRBJ2-7 and V is TRBV6-1; 13 positions agree with TRBD2. Germline CDR1 and CDR2: MNHNS and SASEGT. This CDR3 spans 16 amino acids. V was clipped by 3 bases and J by 5 bases; unmatched bases: 7.

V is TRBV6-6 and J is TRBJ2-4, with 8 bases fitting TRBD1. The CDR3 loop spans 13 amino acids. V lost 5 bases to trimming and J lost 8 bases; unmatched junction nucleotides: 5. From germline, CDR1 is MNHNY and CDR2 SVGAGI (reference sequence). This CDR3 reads CASSRTGSHIQYF. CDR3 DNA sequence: TGTGCCAGCAGTAGGACAGGGTCTCACATTCAGTACTTC.

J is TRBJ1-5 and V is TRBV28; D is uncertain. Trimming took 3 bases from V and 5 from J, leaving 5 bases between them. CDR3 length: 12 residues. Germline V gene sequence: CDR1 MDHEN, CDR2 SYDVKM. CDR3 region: CASSFSYQPQHF. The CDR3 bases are TGTGCCAGCAGTTTTAGTTATCAGCCCCAGCATTTT.

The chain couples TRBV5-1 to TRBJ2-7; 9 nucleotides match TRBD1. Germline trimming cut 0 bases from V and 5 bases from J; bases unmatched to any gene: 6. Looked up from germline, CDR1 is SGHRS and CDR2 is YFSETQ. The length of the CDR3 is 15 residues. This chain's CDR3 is CASSLEGQGRDEQYF. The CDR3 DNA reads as TGCGCCAGCAGCTTGGAGGGACAGGGTAGGGACGAGCAGTACTTC.